Listed below are T cell receptor beta chains from one sample, sequenced in a study of naive and memory T cell subsets. MiXCR, run by TCRdb on the UMI-ligation and nested PCR reads, gives a single entry per CDR3 protein. This table holds 95,000 to 150,000 distinct CDR3 sequences, 35% to 40% found once. The sequencing input was central memory CD4+ T cells from blood. The receptors shown here come from a human donor in good health. Both conserved end residues are part of each CDR3. The order of the fields is V gene, CDR3 length, J gene, D gene, clone size, CDR3 DNA, CDR3 protein. D genes are given only for firm matches. Expanded clones are given a class, and other clones once, few, many or no size at all.

V gene: TRBV5-4; CDR3 length: 15; J gene: TRBJ2-1; D gene: TRBD1; clone size: few; CDR3 DNA: TGTGCCAGCTTTTCGCGGGACAGGGACTACAATGAGCAGTTCTTC; CDR3 protein: CASFSRDRDYNEQFF
V gene: TRBV20-1; CDR3 length: 16; J gene: TRBJ2-3; D gene: TRBD2; clone size: medium-sized; CDR3 DNA: TGCAGTGCTAACACCGGGACTAGCGGATTCACAGATACGCAGTATTTT; CDR3 protein: CSANTGTSGFTDTQYF
V gene: TRBV9; CDR3 length: 18; J gene: TRBJ2-6; D gene: .; clone size: .; CDR3 DNA: TGTGCCAGCAGCGGGTTCCGGGGCTCCAACTCTGGGGCCAACGTCCTGACTTTC; CDR3 protein: CASSGFRGSNSGANVLTF
V gene: TRBV29-1; CDR3 length: 10; J gene: TRBJ1-2; D gene: .; clone size: .; CDR3 DNA: TGCGGCGTTGATGAGTCTGGCTACACCTTC; CDR3 protein: CGVDESGYTF
V gene: TRBV6-2/TRBV6-3; CDR3 length: 15; J gene: TRBJ2-1; D gene: .; clone size: .; CDR3 DNA: TGTGCCAGCAGTTCAGTGATGAGCTCCTACAATGAGCAGTTCTTC; CDR3 protein: CASSSVMSSYNEQFF
V gene: TRBV6-1; CDR3 length: 14; J gene: TRBJ2-7; D gene: TRBD2; clone size: .; CDR3 DNA: TGTGCCAGCGGGAAACTAGCGGGAGAGGGTGAGCAGTACTTC; CDR3 protein: CASGKLAGEGEQYF
V gene: TRBV6-2/TRBV6-3; CDR3 length: 13; J gene: TRBJ1-2; D gene: .; clone size: few; CDR3 DNA: TGTGCCAGCAGTTACTCCTCAAGCTATGGCTACACCTTC; CDR3 protein: CASSYSSSYGYTF
V gene: TRBV29-1; CDR3 length: 16; J gene: TRBJ2-2; D gene: TRBD1; clone size: .; CDR3 DNA: TGCAGCGTCGCCGCGCAGGACAGGACAATAACCGGGGAGCTGTTTTTT; CDR3 protein: CSVAAQDRTITGELFF
V gene: TRBV6-2/TRBV6-3; CDR3 length: 12; J gene: TRBJ2-7; D gene: TRBD2; clone size: .; CDR3 DNA: TGTGCCAGCACCAGGGACTACTACGAGCAGTACTTC; CDR3 protein: CASTRDYYEQYF
V gene: TRBV6-1; CDR3 length: 15; J gene: TRBJ2-2; D gene: TRBD1; clone size: many; CDR3 DNA: TGTGCCAGCACTCGCGTTACAGGGGGCACCGGGGAGCTGTTTTTT; CDR3 protein: CASTRVTGGTGELFF
V gene: TRBV7-6; CDR3 length: 16; J gene: TRBJ2-3; D gene: .; clone size: many; CDR3 DNA: TGTGCCAGCAGCTTGGTAGTGTGGCCCCTGGGAGATACGCAGTATTTT; CDR3 protein: CASSLVVWPLGDTQYF
V gene: TRBV3-1; CDR3 length: 17; J gene: TRBJ2-3; D gene: TRBD2; clone size: few; CDR3 DNA: TGTGCCAGCAGCCAAGCCGGGACTAGTTTTGGCACAGATACGCAGTATTTT; CDR3 protein: CASSQAGTSFGTDTQYF
V gene: TRBV7-2; CDR3 length: 14; J gene: TRBJ2-1; D gene: .; clone size: .; CDR3 DNA: TGTGCCAGCAGCATCGCACTAGCTGACAATGAGCAGTTCTTC; CDR3 protein: CASSIALADNEQFF
V gene: TRBV4-3; CDR3 length: 14; J gene: TRBJ2-3; D gene: .; clone size: many; CDR3 DNA: TGCGCCAGCAGCCAAGATCCCCGCACAGATACGCAGTATTTT; CDR3 protein: CASSQDPRTDTQYF
V gene: TRBV7-6; CDR3 length: 15; J gene: TRBJ2-7; D gene: .; clone size: .; CDR3 DNA: TGTGCCAGCAGCTTGTTCCATAGCCAAGCCTACGAGCAGTACTTC; CDR3 protein: CASSLFHSQAYEQYF
V gene: TRBV28; CDR3 length: 15; J gene: TRBJ2-3; D gene: .; clone size: few; CDR3 DNA: TGTGCCAGCAGATCCCGGGGCTTGAGCACAGATACGCAGTATTTT; CDR3 protein: CASRSRGLSTDTQYF
V gene: TRBV5-1; CDR3 length: 14; J gene: TRBJ2-7; D gene: .; clone size: .; CDR3 DNA: TGCGCCAGCAGCTTAACGGGACCTGGGAACGAGCAGTACTTC; CDR3 protein: CASSLTGPGNEQYF
V gene: TRBV28; CDR3 length: 15; J gene: TRBJ2-7; D gene: .; clone size: .; CDR3 DNA: TGTGCCAGCAGTTCATCAGGGGCGGTGGGGTACGAGCAGTACTTC; CDR3 protein: CASSSSGAVGYEQYF
V gene: TRBV5-1; CDR3 length: 14; J gene: TRBJ1-2; D gene: .; clone size: .; CDR3 DNA: TGCGCCAGCAGCTTGGAGGGGACGGCACGACCCAACACCTTC; CDR3 protein: CASSLEGTARPNTF
V gene: TRBV7-3; CDR3 length: 13; J gene: TRBJ2-5; D gene: .; clone size: .; CDR3 DNA: TGTGCCAGCAGCTCCAACATCGGAGGGGCCCAGTACTTC; CDR3 protein: CASSSNIGGAQYF
V gene: TRBV20-1; CDR3 length: 14; J gene: TRBJ1-6; D gene: TRBD1; clone size: few; CDR3 DNA: TGCAGTGCCTACAAACAGGGGGCAAATTCACCCCTCCACTTT; CDR3 protein: CSAYKQGANSPLHF
V gene: TRBV5-1; CDR3 length: 15; J gene: TRBJ1-1; D gene: TRBD1; clone size: .; CDR3 DNA: TGCGCCAGCAGCGCCCGACAGGGCTTGAACACTGAAGCTTTCTTT; CDR3 protein: CASSARQGLNTEAFF
V gene: TRBV28; CDR3 length: 14; J gene: TRBJ2-7; D gene: TRBD2; clone size: few; CDR3 DNA: TGTGCCAGCAGTCTCCCTGGGGACTACTACGAGCAGTACTTC; CDR3 protein: CASSLPGDYYEQYF
V gene: TRBV11-2; CDR3 length: 16; J gene: TRBJ2-1; D gene: TRBD2; clone size: .; CDR3 DNA: TGTGCCAGCAGCCGGGGACTAGCGGGACTCTACAATGAGCAGTTCTTC; CDR3 protein: CASSRGLAGLYNEQFF
V gene: TRBV5-6; CDR3 length: 14; J gene: TRBJ2-7; D gene: TRBD2; clone size: .; CDR3 DNA: TGTGCCAGCAGCAAGCGGGGCCTAAGGATCGAGCAGTACTTC; CDR3 protein: CASSKRGLRIEQYF
V gene: TRBV10-2; CDR3 length: 15; J gene: TRBJ2-5; D gene: TRBD2; clone size: once; CDR3 DNA: TGCGCCAGCAGTGAGGATCTAGCGGGAGGAGAGACCCAGTACTTC; CDR3 protein: CASSEDLAGGETQYF
V gene: TRBV12-3/TRBV12-4; CDR3 length: 15; J gene: TRBJ1-6; D gene: .; clone size: .; CDR3 DNA: .; CDR3 protein: CASSFFGQGWSPLHF
V gene: TRBV6-5; CDR3 length: 15; J gene: TRBJ2-1; D gene: .; clone size: .; CDR3 DNA: TGTGCCAGCAGCTCCCGGGACTTCAGGGCCAATGAGCAGTTCTTC; CDR3 protein: CASSSRDFRANEQFF
V gene: TRBV6-2/TRBV6-3; CDR3 length: 17; J gene: TRBJ1-2; D gene: .; clone size: .; CDR3 DNA: TGTGCCAGCAGTTCCCACTACGGACAGCGAGAGTCAGGGGGCTACACCTTC; CDR3 protein: CASSSHYGQRESGGYTF
V gene: TRBV24-1; CDR3 length: 15; J gene: TRBJ2-1; D gene: TRBD2; clone size: .; CDR3 DNA: TGTGCCACCAGTGATTTGGCTAGCGGGTTGGATGAGCAGTTCTTC; CDR3 protein: CATSDLASGLDEQFF
V gene: TRBV20-1; CDR3 length: 15; J gene: TRBJ2-6; D gene: TRBD2; clone size: .; CDR3 DNA: TGCAGTGCTAGCCTTAGCGGGACTGGGGCCAACGTCCTGACTTTC; CDR3 protein: CSASLSGTGANVLTF
V gene: TRBV24-1; CDR3 length: 14; J gene: TRBJ2-1; D gene: TRBD2; clone size: .; CDR3 DNA: TGTGCCGGATTAAGCGGGAGCGTGTACAATGAGCAGTTCTTC; CDR3 protein: CAGLSGSVYNEQFF
V gene: TRBV5-1; CDR3 length: 15; J gene: TRBJ2-5; D gene: TRBD1; clone size: .; CDR3 DNA: TGCGCCAGCAGCTCACGACATGGACAGGGCGAGACCCAGTACTTC; CDR3 protein: CASSSRHGQGETQYF
V gene: TRBV2; CDR3 length: 17; J gene: TRBJ2-2; D gene: TRBD2; clone size: .; CDR3 DNA: TGTGCCAGCAGTCCGGGGCGACTAGCGGGAAACACCGGGGAGCTGTTTTTT; CDR3 protein: CASSPGRLAGNTGELFF
V gene: TRBV28; CDR3 length: 13; J gene: TRBJ2-7; D gene: .; clone size: .; CDR3 DNA: TGTGCCAGCAGTTTAGTCTCCCCCGCCGAGCAGTACTTC; CDR3 protein: CASSLVSPAEQYF
V gene: TRBV29-1; CDR3 length: 17; J gene: TRBJ2-1; D gene: TRBD1; clone size: .; CDR3 DNA: TGCAGCGCCCGTGTTGTCGTAGGGGACAGCAAATACAATGAGCAGTTCTTC; CDR3 protein: CSARVVVGDSKYNEQFF
V gene: TRBV29-1; CDR3 length: 14; J gene: TRBJ1-2; D gene: TRBD1; clone size: .; CDR3 DNA: TGCAGCGTTGACCGGACAGGGGGGGTTGATGGCTACACCTTC; CDR3 protein: CSVDRTGGVDGYTF
V gene: TRBV6-6; CDR3 length: 15; J gene: TRBJ1-6; D gene: TRBD1; clone size: few; CDR3 DNA: TGTGCCAGCAGTCGACAGGGGTCCTATAATTCACCCCTCCACTTT; CDR3 protein: CASSRQGSYNSPLHF
V gene: TRBV12-5; CDR3 length: 17; J gene: TRBJ1-5; D gene: TRBD1; clone size: few; CDR3 DNA: TGTGCTAGTGGTTTGGTTAGACAGGGGTTTAGCAATCAGCCCCAGCATTTT; CDR3 protein: CASGLVRQGFSNQPQHF
V gene: TRBV7-3; CDR3 length: 13; J gene: TRBJ2-3; D gene: .; clone size: few; CDR3 DNA: TGTGCCAGCAGCCCGTCGGGGAGTGATACGCAGTATTTT; CDR3 protein: CASSPSGSDTQYF
V gene: TRBV6-2/TRBV6-3; CDR3 length: 15; J gene: TRBJ2-5; D gene: .; clone size: .; CDR3 DNA: TGTGCCAGCAGTTATTCCTGGGGGATACGAGAGACCCAGTACTTC; CDR3 protein: CASSYSWGIRETQYF
V gene: TRBV9; CDR3 length: 14; J gene: TRBJ2-7; D gene: TRBD1; clone size: .; CDR3 DNA: TGTGCCAGCAGCGTAGCTCCCAGGGGGAACGAGCAGTACTTC; CDR3 protein: CASSVAPRGNEQYF
V gene: TRBV18; CDR3 length: 16; J gene: TRBJ2-3; D gene: TRBD1; clone size: .; CDR3 DNA: TGTGCCAGCTCACCACCGACAGGGAGTTTCACAGATACGCAGTATTTT; CDR3 protein: CASSPPTGSFTDTQYF